This T cell receptor (beta chain) emerged from a study of technical replicates of blood from several donors. Looked up from germline, CDR1 is SEHNR and CDR2 is FQNEAQ (reference sequence). CDR3 size: 15 residues. V gave up 7 bases and J gave up 0 bases; unmatched junction bases: 5. Sequenced by immunoSEQ multiplex PCR; TCRdb stores in-frame clones only, minus some. Of under 110,000 clones in the sample, 96% are singletons; the top ten hold approximately 0.21%. The sequence was collected from a human donor in good health. The chain joins TRBV7-9 to TRBJ1-4; 7 positions agree with TRBD1. Material for sequencing was T cells isolated from PBMCs. CDR3 in DNA: TGTGCCAGCAACCGACAGGGTGCAACTAATGAAAAACTGTTTTTT. This codes for CASNRQGATNEKLFF.